A selection of T cell receptor beta chains follows, all from one sample in a study of PD-1 blockade in mismatch repair-deficient tumors. This table comes from immunoSEQ multiplex PCR, and its TCRdb copy is limited to in-frame clones, with some not included. The table includes some 120,000 clones, 86% detected once. Here the sequenced sample was peripheral blood, taken 44 weeks after starting pembrolizumab. The source is an adult with mismatch repair-deficient cancer. The CDR3 runs from the conserved cysteine through the conserved F or W. D genes are given only for firm matches. Clone size appears in some rows only: once, few, many, or a class for an expanded clone.

d_call,j_call,v_call,clone_size,cdr3_nt,cdr3_aa
.,TRBJ2-7,TRBV2,once,TGTGCCAGCAGTGAAGCAACGGGCTACGAGCAGTACTTC,CASSEATGYEQYF
.,TRBJ1-3,TRBV6-5,.,TGTGCCAGCAGCCCAACCCGGAGCTCTGGAAACACCATATATTTT,CASSPTRSSGNTIYF
.,TRBJ2-7,TRBV5-1,.,TGCGCCAGCAGCTTAGAGATGGGACCGGCGCTTTCGCGTGAGCAGTACTTC,CASSLEMGPALSREQYF
.,TRBJ2-7,TRBV10-3,.,TGTGCCGTCCAAGGCTCTTCCTACGAGCAGTACTTC,CAVQGSSYEQYF
.,TRBJ2-1,TRBV7-9,.,TGTGCCAGCAGCCCGTCTCGGGGGAGCTCCTACAATGAGCAGTTCTTC,CASSPSRGSSYNEQFF
TRBD2,TRBJ2-7,TRBV5-6,few,TGTGCCAGCAGCTCAACTAGCGGGAGCGTCGAGCAGTACTTC,CASSSTSGSVEQYF
.,TRBJ2-6,TRBV18,.,TGTGCCAGCTCACCACCCTCCGGGACGCGGGTTTCCTCTGGGGCCAACGTCCTGACTTTC,CASSPPSGTRVSSGANVLTF
.,TRBJ2-7,TRBV6-5,.,TGTGCCAGCAGTTACTCGGACTTAAGGGTTTCCTACGAGCAGTACTTC,CASSYSDLRVSYEQYF
TRBD2,TRBJ2-5,TRBV30,.,TGTGCCTGGAGTATACCGTTGCGGGAGTGGGAGACCCAGTACTTC,CAWSIPLREWETQYF
TRBD2,TRBJ2-1,TRBV9,.,TGTGCCAGCAGCCCGCGGACTAGCGGTCACAATGAGCAGTTCTTC,CASSPRTSGHNEQFF
TRBD2,TRBJ2-7,TRBV7-9,.,TGTGCCAGCAGCTGGAGCAAAGCGGGAGAGCAGTACTTC,CASSWSKAGEQYF
TRBD1,TRBJ2-7,TRBV9,.,TGTGCCAGCAGCGGGGGGACAGGGGGCTTCCCCTACGAGCAGTACTTC,CASSGGTGGFPYEQYF
.,TRBJ2-1,TRBV28,.,TGTGCCAGCAGTTTACGGCAGTTATACAATGAGCAGTTCTTC,CASSLRQLYNEQFF
TRBD2,TRBJ2-7,TRBV15,.,TGTGCCACCAGCCGAAAGACTAGCGGGACCTCCTACGAGCAGTACTTC,CATSRKTSGTSYEQYF
.,TRBJ2-3,TRBV7-9,.,TGTGCCAGCAGCTTAGGATCCGGGGGCCCGAGCACAGATACGCAGTATTTT,CASSLGSGGPSTDTQYF
.,TRBJ2-3,TRBV29-1,.,TGCAGCGCGGGGGAGGATACGCAGTATTTT,CSAGEDTQYF
TRBD2,TRBJ2-3,TRBV7-8,.,TGTGCCAGCAGCCCACTAGCGGGAGGGCCCACAGATACGCAGTATTTT,CASSPLAGGPTDTQYF
.,TRBJ2-7,TRBV6-1,.,TGTGCCAGCAGTGAAAAGGGGGGGAGCTCCTACGAGCAGTACTTC,CASSEKGGSSYEQYF